This TCR beta chain was profiled in a study of identical twins. After template switching added a universal primer site, the resulting cDNA carried unique molecular identifiers. MiXCR, applied by TCRdb to the 5' RACE reads, yields one record per CDR3 protein. The table includes more than 350,000 distinct CDR3 sequences, roughly 10% detected once. Regarding the study as a whole: With abundant cord blood beta clonotypes, insertions were fewer; memory repertoires showed no such pattern.

For this clonotype: What it binds is unknown. An end of the junction differs from the germline gene, which may be a read error.

Only healthy Caucasians were enrolled as donors. The CDR3 has 16 residues. Material: naive T cells sorted from blood. The gene calls are TRBV12-3 or TRBV12-4 and TRBJ2-2, with 11 bases fitting TRBD2. The sequence was obtained from a woman between 45 and 60 years old in good health. CDR3 sequence reads: CASSLFLAGGTGDLFF. CDR3 in DNA: TGTGCCAGCAGTTTATTTCTAGCGGGAGGTACCGGGGACCTGTTTTTT.